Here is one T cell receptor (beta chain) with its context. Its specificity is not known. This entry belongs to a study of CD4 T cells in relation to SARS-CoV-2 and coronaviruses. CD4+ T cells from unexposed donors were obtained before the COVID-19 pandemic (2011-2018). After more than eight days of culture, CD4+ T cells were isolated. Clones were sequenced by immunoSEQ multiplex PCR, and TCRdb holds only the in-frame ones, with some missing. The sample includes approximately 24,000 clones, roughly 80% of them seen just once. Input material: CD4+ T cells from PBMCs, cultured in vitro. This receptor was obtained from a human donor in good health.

The CDR3 region has the DNA TGTGCCTGGAGTGTAGGGGGCACAGATACGCAGTATTTT. Its protein product is CAWSVGGTDTQYF. The chain couples TRBV30 to TRBJ2-3; possible D gene TRBD1, 5 bases. The germline V and J ends were trimmed by 0 bases and 1 base, with 5 bases remaining between them. The CDR3 is 13 amino acids. The V gene's germline CDR1 is GTSNPN and CDR2 SVGIG (reference sequence).